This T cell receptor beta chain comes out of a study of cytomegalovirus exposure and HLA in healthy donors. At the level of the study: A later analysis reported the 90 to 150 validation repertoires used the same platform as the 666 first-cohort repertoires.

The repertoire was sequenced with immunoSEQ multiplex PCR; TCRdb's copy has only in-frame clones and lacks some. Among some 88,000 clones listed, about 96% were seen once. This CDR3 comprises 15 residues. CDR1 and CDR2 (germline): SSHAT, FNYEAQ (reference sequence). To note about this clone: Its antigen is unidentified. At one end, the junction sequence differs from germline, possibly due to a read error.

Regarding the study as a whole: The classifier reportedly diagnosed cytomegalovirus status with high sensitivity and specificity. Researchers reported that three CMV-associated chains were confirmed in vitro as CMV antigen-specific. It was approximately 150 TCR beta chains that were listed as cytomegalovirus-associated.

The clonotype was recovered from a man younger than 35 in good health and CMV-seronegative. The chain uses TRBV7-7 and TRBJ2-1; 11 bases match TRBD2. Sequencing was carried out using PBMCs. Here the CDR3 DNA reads TGTGCTAGCAGCTTCAAACTAGCGGGAGACAATGAGCAGTTCTTC. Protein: CASSFKLAGDNEQFF.